This is a list of T cell receptor beta chains from one sample in a study of CD8 T cells in Susac syndrome. MiXCR, run by TCRdb on the immunoSEQ multiplex PCR reads, gives a single entry per CDR3 protein. Of roughly 120,000 distinct CDR3 sequences in the sample, about 95% are singletons; the top ten hold 0.07% to 0.09%. Specimen: CD4+ T cells from PBMCs. All receptors derive from a human donor in good health. Both conserved end residues are part of each CDR3. The D gene is left open where the match is weak. Where a row states a size, it is once, few, many or the class of an expanded clone; other rows omit it.

clone size	CDR3 length	D gene	V gene	J gene	CDR3 DNA	CDR3 protein
NA	15	NA	TRBV7-2	TRBJ2-6	TGTGCCAGCAGCTTAGGGGGGGCTGGGGCCAACGTCCTGACTTTC	CASSLGGAGANVLTF
NA	14	NA	TRBV25-1	TRBJ2-5	TGTGCCAGCAGTGTTGGCCCTCTCCCAGAGACCCAGTACTTC	CASSVGPLPETQYF
NA	14	TRBD2	TRBV25-1	TRBJ2-3	TGTGCCAGCAGTGCTAGCGGGGCAACAGATACGCAGTATTTT	CASSASGATDTQYF
NA	16	NA	TRBV29-1	TRBJ2-3	TGCAGTGATTCTCGGACTTCGCATCACGGCACAGATACGCAGTATTTT	CSDSRTSHHGTDTQYF
few	13	NA	TRBV2	TRBJ1-1	TGTGCCAGCAGTGGTGGGGTAAACACTGAAGCTTTCTTT	CASSGGVNTEAFF
NA	19	TRBD1	TRBV6-1	TRBJ2-5	TGTGCCAGCAGAACCATCAACAGACCCGGGACAGGGGCCACCCGGGCCCAGTACTTC	CASRTINRPGTGATRAQYF
NA	12	NA	TRBV7-2	TRBJ2-1	TGTGCCAGCAGCTTAGTAGCGAATGAGCAGTTCTTC	CASSLVANEQFF
NA	15	TRBD1	TRBV7-4	TRBJ1-5	TGTGCCAGCAGCCCCGGGACAGGGTTCCGGGAGCCCCAGCATTTT	CASSPGTGFREPQHF
once	15	NA	TRBV3-1	TRBJ1-3	TGTGCCAGCAGCCAAGAGGTCAGGGCTGGAAACACCATATATTTT	CASSQEVRAGNTIYF
NA	16	NA	TRBV6-5	TRBJ2-7	TGTGCCAGCAGTTACTCTCTAATCCTGGGCTCCTACGAGCAGTACTTC	CASSYSLILGSYEQYF
NA	13	TRBD2	TRBV20-1	TRBJ2-1	TGCAGTGCTAGACTAGCGGGAGCCCATGAGCAGTTCTTC	CSARLAGAHEQFF
few	15	NA	TRBV5-1	TRBJ2-7	TGCGCCAGCAGCGCGCAGGGACCACCGGCAAACGAGCAGTACTTC	CASSAQGPPANEQYF
NA	15	TRBD1	TRBV12-3/TRBV12-4	TRBJ2-7	TGTGCCAGCAGAAGGCTCGGGCGGGACAGGGGCGAGCAGTACTTC	CASRRLGRDRGEQYF
NA	13	NA	TRBV5-6	TRBJ1-1	TGTGCCAGCAGCTTGGGCGGTAAGGCTGAAGCTTTCTTT	CASSLGGKAEAFF
once	14	NA	TRBV5-1	TRBJ1-2	TGCGCCAGCAGCTTGGTACAGGAAGGCTATGGCTACACCTTC	CASSLVQEGYGYTF
NA	11	NA	TRBV6-1	TRBJ2-7	TGTGCCAGCAGTGAATTTGAAGAGCAGTACTTC	CASSEFEEQYF
NA	16	TRBD1	TRBV18	TRBJ1-2	TGTGCCAGCTCACCACGGGCTGGACAGGCCTTCTATGGCTACACCTTC	CASSPRAGQAFYGYTF
NA	13	NA	TRBV11-2	TRBJ1-4	TGTGCCAGCAGCTCCGGAGGGAACGGCAAACTGTTTTTT	CASSSGGNGKLFF
NA	16	NA	TRBV19	TRBJ2-1	TGTGCCAGTAGTATAGGAGGGGGAGATATCTACAATGAGCAGTTCTTC	CASSIGGGDIYNEQFF
NA	18	NA	TRBV11-2	TRBJ2-5	TGTGCCAGCAGCTCCCTCGGGACTCCCAGCGATAGCCAAGAGACCCAGTACTTC	CASSSLGTPSDSQETQYF
once	15	NA	TRBV7-9	TRBJ1-2	TGTGCCAGCAGCTTAGCGGCCAGCACCTTATGGGGCTACACCTTC	CASSLAASTLWGYTF
NA	10	TRBD1	TRBV29-1	TRBJ1-2	TGCAGCACATCCTCAGGGGGGTACACCTTC	CSTSSGGYTF
NA	16	NA	TRBV4-3	TRBJ2-3	TGCGCCAGCAGCCAAGTAGGCGGAGCTGGCACAGATACGCAGTATTTT	CASSQVGGAGTDTQYF
NA	14	NA	TRBV24-1	TRBJ1-2	TGTGCCACCAGTGACACTAACGACAGAGCTGGCTACACCTTC	CATSDTNDRAGYTF
NA	18	TRBD2	TRBV18	TRBJ2-5	TGTGCCAGCTCACCACTGTCTACTAGCGGAGTGTACCAAGAGACCCAGTACTTC	CASSPLSTSGVYQETQYF
NA	14	NA	TRBV28	TRBJ2-4	TGTGCCAGCAGTTTATGGGACAGAGAAAACATTCAGTACTTC	CASSLWDRENIQYF
NA	14	TRBD2	TRBV29-1	TRBJ2-5	TGCAGCGTTTCGAGGCTAGCGGGACAAGAGACCCAGTACTTC	CSVSRLAGQETQYF
NA	14	NA	TRBV4-1	TRBJ1-5	TGCGCCAGCAGCCAAGACAGGGGAAAACAGCCCCAGCATTTT	CASSQDRGKQPQHF
NA	13	NA	TRBV20-1	TRBJ2-7	TGCAGTGCTAGTTACAGGGCCTCCTACGAGCAGTACTTC	CSASYRASYEQYF
NA	14	NA	TRBV7-2	TRBJ2-5	TGTGCCAGCAGCTTCCCGGGGCGGCAAGAGACCCAGTACTTC	CASSFPGRQETQYF
NA	15	TRBD2	TRBV3-1	TRBJ2-5	TGTGCCAGCAGCCAAGTCTCGCGGGAGGTGCAGACCCAGTACTTC	CASSQVSREVQTQYF
once	12	NA	TRBV20-1	TRBJ2-7	TGCAGTGCTCGGGCACCCAATCTGGAGCAGTACTTC	CSARAPNLEQYF
NA	15	TRBD2	TRBV9	TRBJ2-3	TGTGCCAGCAGCCCCCAGCGGGGGCGCACAGATACGCAGTATTTT	CASSPQRGRTDTQYF
NA	14	NA	TRBV5-1	TRBJ1-1	TGCGCCAGCAGCCCCGACGGTGGCGGGACTGAAGCTTTCTTT	CASSPDGGGTEAFF
NA	14	NA	TRBV30	TRBJ1-1	TGTGCCTGCGGTTTATCTCCAGGGGCGTCGGAAGCTTTCTTT	CACGLSPGASEAFF